The clone carrying this TCR beta chain came up a few times. This CDR3 is built from 12 residues. Trimming took 9 bases from V and 1 from J, leaving 9 bases between them. This entry comes from a study of response to subunit inactivated influenza vaccine. TCRdb reprocessed the RT-PCR reads via MiXCR and lists one record per CDR3 protein. The top ten clones hold 2.5% to 3% of a sample with 500,000 to 700,000 distinct CDR3 sequences, roughly a quarter of them seen once. These records were also assigned to another study, of T cells expressing NK-cell markers. In that study: For TCR beta, cDNA was produced by 5'RACE template switching with UMIs. Several donors likewise had their CD3+CD56-NKG2C+ fraction led by these clonotypes. It remained uncertain whether the expanded NKG2C+ T cell clones were specific for HCMV antigens.

The sample consisted of CD4+ T cells sorted from PBMCs, taken approximately 13 days after vaccination. The V gene is TRBV6-7, the J gene TRBJ2-5; D ambiguous. TRBV6-7 has ORF status, its function being uncertain. The receptor's source is a man aged 45 to 65 who received an inactivated influenza vaccine. The CDR3 nucleotides read TGTGCCAGGCGACGGATCCAAGAGACCCAGTACTTC. This gives the protein CARRRIQETQYF.